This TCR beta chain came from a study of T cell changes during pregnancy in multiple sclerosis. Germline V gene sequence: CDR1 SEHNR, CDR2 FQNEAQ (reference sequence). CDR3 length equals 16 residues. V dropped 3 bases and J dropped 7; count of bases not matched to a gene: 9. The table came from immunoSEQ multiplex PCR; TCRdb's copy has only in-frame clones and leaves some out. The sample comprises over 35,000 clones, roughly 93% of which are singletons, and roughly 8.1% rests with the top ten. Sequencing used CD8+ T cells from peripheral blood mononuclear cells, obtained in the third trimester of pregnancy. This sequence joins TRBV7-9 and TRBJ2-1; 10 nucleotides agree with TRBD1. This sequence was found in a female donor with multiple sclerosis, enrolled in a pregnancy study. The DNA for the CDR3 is TGTGCCAGCAGCTTCCGGGACAGGGGAAAATTAAATGAGCAGTTCTTC. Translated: CASSFRDRGKLNEQFF.